This T cell receptor (beta chain) comes out of a study of vaccination and CD4 T cells after COVID-19. Study summary: Spike peptides, overlapping and drawn from SARS-CoV-2, HCoV-NL63, HCoV-OC43 and HCoV-229E, were used to stimulate cells.

The sample's treatment: approximately nine-day PBMC culture with coronavirus spike peptide pools or control peptides (ViraFEST assay). Via ViraFEST, peptide pools expanded antigen-specific T cells before TCR sequencing. Cultured CD4+ T cell DNA was sequenced using the Oncomine TCR Beta short-read assay. TCRdb reprocessed the PCR reads with MiXCR, giving one entry per CDR3 protein. The sample holds about 15,000 distinct CDR3 sequences, around 38% seen once. To note about this clonotype: The target antigen is unknown.

The CDR3 loop spans 14 amino acids. This chain uses TRBV1 with TRBJ1-3; TRBD1 is the table's D call and was not checked against the DNA. TRBV1 represents a pseudogene. The TCR comes from a human donor with COVID-19. Sequencing input: cultured CD4+ T cells from blood. The CDR3 reads CTSKDWTAGNTIYF. DNA of the CDR3: TGCACCAGCAAGGACTGGACAGCTGGAAACACCATATATTTT.